One sample yielded the 27 T cell receptor beta chains listed below, sequenced in a study of naive CD8 T cells in extremely preterm neonates. Repertoires were generated with immunoSEQ multiplex PCR, while TCRdb's copy carries only in-frame clones and drops some. The sample has about 5,900 clones, 95% to 98% seen once; the top ten hold 0.95% to 1.5%. Sequencing was performed on naive CD8+ T cells from blood. The origin of the receptors is a human donor in good health.

This clone was detected a few times. The genes are TRBV9 and TRBJ2-7; 8 positions match TRBD2. The germline V gene encodes CDR1 SGDLS and CDR2 YYNGEE. The CDR3 length is 17 residues. V trimming: 4 bases; J trimming: 5 bases; junction bases outside the gene matches: 17. CDR3: CASSSEGGSAGADEQYF. CDR3 coding DNA: TGTGCCAGCAGCTCCGAGGGGGGCTCAGCGGGAGCTGACGAGCAGTACTTC.

This clone was recorded only once. The chain uses TRBV2 and TRBJ2-3, with TRBD2 matching 9 bases. This CDR3 has 13 residues. After removal of 6 bases from V and 3 bases from J, the junction contained 1 base not matched to a gene. The V gene's germline CDR1 is SNHLY and CDR2 FYNNEI. The CDR3 region has the DNA TGTGCCAGCAGGGGACTAGCAACAGATACGCAGTATTTT. It specifies CASRGLATDTQYF.

CDR3 residues: CASSVVAGEENEQYF. The CDR3 nucleotides are TGTGCCAGCAGCGTAGTCGCAGGCGAAGAGAACGAGCAGTACTTC. This chain connects TRBV9 to TRBJ2-7, with D unclear. CDR3 length: 15 residues. Germline CDR1 SGDLS, CDR2 YYNGEE. Trimming pared 0 bases from V and 5 bases from J, leaving 15 bases between.

CDR3 sequence: CASRGLDGSSYEQYF. In DNA, the CDR3 is TGTGCCAGCAGGGGCCTTGACGGAAGCTCCTACGAGCAGTACTTC. V and J are TRBV6-6 and TRBJ2-7; D ambiguous. Per the germline V gene, CDR1 is MNHNY and CDR2 is SVGAGI (reference sequence). This CDR3 is built from 15 residues. Between the trimmed V and J ends, which lost 6 bases and 0 bases, there was a span of 15 bases.

The V and J genes are TRBV15 and TRBJ1-5, with D perhaps matching TRBD1 (5 bases). Germline V gives CDR1 LNHNV, CDR2 YYDKDF (reference sequence). The CDR3 extends over 15 amino acids. Trimming took off 0 bases at V and 0 bases at J, with 6 bases between the two ends. CDR3 in amino acids: CATSRDRDSNQPQHF. The CDR3 nucleotides read TGTGCCACCAGCAGAGACAGGGATAGCAATCAGCCCCAGCATTTT.

This sequence joins TRBV2 and TRBJ2-7, with 10 bases aligning to TRBD2. This CDR3 contains 14 residues. Trimming took 6 bases from V and 4 from J; bases not matched to a gene: 6. The germline gives CDR1 SNHLY, CDR2 FYNNEI. CDR3 region: CASRGTSEPYEQYF. Here the CDR3 DNA reads TGTGCCAGCAGGGGGACTAGCGAGCCATACGAGCAGTACTTC. The whole variable domain, remainder taken from reference TRBV2 and TRBJ2-7, is EPEVTQTPSHQVTQMGQEVILRCVPISNHLYFYWYRQILGQKVEFLVSFYNNEISEKSEIFDDQFSVERPDGSNFTLKIRSTKLEDSAMYFCASRGTSEPYEQYFGPGTRLTVT.

This clone has only one observation. This chain links TRBV4-1 with TRBJ2-1, with 16 bases fitting TRBD2. The germline CDR1 and CDR2 sequences are MGHRA and YSYEKL. With 4 bases clipped from V and 2 bases from J, the junction kept 8 bases outside the gene matches. This CDR3 is built from 19 residues. CDR3 in DNA: TGCGCCAGCAGCCCTCAGGGTGGGACTAGCGGGAGGGCCTACAATGAGCAGTTCTTC. Its translation: CASSPQGGTSGRAYNEQFF.

V and J are TRBV7-3 and TRBJ1-1, with 9 bases lining up with TRBD1. The CDR3 spans 20 residues. Trimming took 5 bases from V and 1 from J; bases not matched to a gene: 20. CDR1 SGHTA and CDR2 FQGTGA come from the germline V gene. CDR3 DNA: TGTGCCAGCAGCCTTTATCCCCCCGGGACAGGGAATGGAGGGAACACTGAAGCTTTCTTT. Translated, it gives CASSLYPPGTGNGGNTEAFF.

V is TRBV28 and J is TRBJ2-3; D unclear. Trimming took off 4 bases at V and 6 bases at J, with 8 bases between the two ends. The CDR3 consists of 12 residues. Germline V gene sequence: CDR1 MDHEN, CDR2 SYDVKM. CDR3 in amino acids: CASSSDGDTQYF. The CDR3 nucleotides are TGTGCCAGCAGTTCAGACGGGGATACGCAGTATTTT.

The chain recombines TRBV4-1 with TRBJ2-3; 9 positions agree with TRBD1. J gave up 2 bases and V 0 bases, and 18 bases lay outside the gene matches. The CDR3 length is 21 residues. Per the germline V gene, CDR1 is MGHRA and CDR2 is YSYEKL. The CDR3 DNA reads as TGCGCCAGCAGCCAAGATATGAAGGTACGTCCGGGACAGGGCTACACAGATACGCAGTATTTT. It codes for CASSQDMKVRPGQGYTDTQYF.

The rearrangement joins TRBV28 to TRBJ2-7, with D unresolved. V was pared by 8 bases and J by 3 bases, with 11 bases between. CDR1 is MDHEN and CDR2 is SYDVKM in the germline V gene. The CDR3 is made up of 12 amino acids. The CDR3 nucleotides read TGTGCCAGCGCCCCCCGGGTCTACGAGCAGTACTTC. Translation: CASAPRVYEQYF.

This clone was counted a single time. V gene TRBV11-1 combines with J gene TRBJ2-7; D is undetermined. The CDR3 is made up of 12 amino acids. Germline loops: CDR1 SGHAT, CDR2 FQDESV (reference sequence). V lost 5 bases to trimming and J lost 3 bases, with 8 bases between them. The CDR3 spells CASSPDNYEQYF. DNA of the CDR3: TGTGCCAGCAGCCCTGACAACTACGAGCAGTACTTC.

The chain joins TRBV6-1 to TRBJ2-1, with TRBD1 identical over 7 bases. V was clipped by 5 bases and J by 5 bases; unmatched bases: 9. This CDR3 spans 15 amino acids. The germline gives CDR1 MNHNS, CDR2 SASEGT. CDR3 residues: CASSNLRQGHNEQFF. For the CDR3, the DNA is TGTGCCAGCAGTAACCTAAGACAGGGCCACAATGAGCAGTTCTTC.

This chain connects TRBV28 to TRBJ1-1; unclear D gene. Between the trimmed V and J ends, which lost 5 bases and 0 bases, there was a span of 13 bases. Germline V gives CDR1 MDHEN, CDR2 SYDVKM. The CDR3 consists of 15 residues. The DNA of the CDR3 is TGTGCCAGCAGTGAGCGGAGTCCGATGAACACTGAAGCTTTCTTT. Encoded protein: CASSERSPMNTEAFF.

The rearrangement links TRBV28 to TRBJ2-1, with TRBD2 matching over 15 bases. From germline, CDR1 is MDHEN and CDR2 SYDVKM. The CDR3 is 19 residues long. The V gene end was trimmed by 5 bases and the J gene end by 0 bases; junction bases not matched to a gene: 8. CDR3 in DNA: TGTGCCAGCAGTGATCCGGGACTAGCGGGAGGAAGCTCCTACAATGAGCAGTTCTTC. Translation: CASSDPGLAGGSSYNEQFF.

The chain recombines TRBV27 with TRBJ2-7; perhaps TRBD2 as D (6 bases). V was clipped by 3 bases and J by 3 bases, with 12 bases between them. Germline V gene data show CDR1 as MNHEY and CDR2 as SMNVEV (reference sequence). The CDR3 is 14 residues long. CDR3 nucleotides: TGTGCCAGCAGTTTGGGACTGGGGGACTACGAGCAGTACTTC. Residues: CASSLGLGDYEQYF.

The V call is TRBV28, the J call TRBJ2-1; maybe TRBD2 (5 bases). This CDR3 is built from 12 residues. Per germline, CDR1 MDHEN and CDR2 SYDVKM. V was trimmed by 1 base and J by 8 bases, leaving 6 bases between them. CDR3 DNA: TGTGCCAGCAGTTTATCCGGGGATGAGCAGTTCTTC. It translates to CASSLSGDEQFF.

J is TRBJ1-4 and V is TRBV30; 8 bases are shared with TRBD1. V lost 2 bases to trimming and J lost 8 bases; unmatched junction nucleotides: 7. Germline CDR1 reads GTSNPN; CDR2 reads SVGIG (reference sequence). The CDR3 runs to 14 residues. Written as DNA, the CDR3 is TGTGCCTGGAGTCACGGACAGGGTAGCGAAAAACTGTTTTTT. Translated, it gives CAWSHGQGSEKLFF. Based on the CDR3 plus reference TRBV30 and TRBJ1-4, the full variable domain is SQTIHQWPATLVQPVGSPLSLECTVEGTSNPNLYWYRQAAGRGLQLLFYSVGIGQISSEVPQNLSASRPQDRQFILSSKKLLLSDSGFYLCAWSHGQGSEKLFFGSGTQLSVL.

The rearrangement joins TRBV28 to TRBJ2-7; 8 bases are a match to TRBD1. Germline CDR1 MDHEN, CDR2 SYDVKM. Trimming cost V 4 bases and J 4 bases; bases outside gene matches: 6. CDR3 size: 14 residues. Written as DNA, the CDR3 is TGTGCCAGCAGTTACGACAGGGGCGGATACGAGCAGTACTTC. Its translation is CASSYDRGGYEQYF.

J is TRBJ2-1 and V is TRBV12-2; the D call TRBD1 from the table was never checked on the DNA. TRBV12-2 is flagged as a pseudogene. CDR3 length equals 12 residues. CDR3 in DNA: TGTGCAAGTCGCTTTTACGTACATAAGCAGTTCTTC. It translates to CASRFYVHKQFF.

The chain carries TRBV5-1 and TRBJ2-7, with D possibly matching TRBD1 (5 bases). The V gene lost 3 bases and the J gene lost 2 bases, with 12 bases spanning the gap. In germline, CDR1 is SGHRS, CDR2 YFSETQ. This CDR3 has 14 residues. The chain's CDR3 is CASSYTTGTYEQYF. The DNA for the CDR3 is TGCGCCAGCAGCTATACCACAGGAACCTACGAGCAGTACTTC.

J is TRBJ2-2 and V is TRBV6-1; 16 bases map to TRBD2. Germline CDR1 and CDR2: MNHNS and SASEGT. This CDR3 region has 17 residues. Unmatched junction bases numbered 4, after V lost 4 bases and J lost 5 bases. The CDR3 DNA follows: TGTGCCAGCAGTGGGGGACTAGCGGGAGGGGGAACCGGGGAGCTGTTTTTT. Translation: CASSGGLAGGGTGELFF.

This clone occurred a few times. V gene TRBV5-4 combines with J gene TRBJ2-7, with D perhaps matching TRBD2 (5 bases). The CDR3 has 13 amino acids. Germline V gene sequence: CDR1 SGHNT, CDR2 YYREEE (reference sequence). Trimming shortened V by 1 base and J by 7 bases, and 12 bases separated the two germline ends. The CDR3 bases are TGTGCCAGCAGCTTGCGATCCCGGGATGAGCAGTACTTC. Its protein is CASSLRSRDEQYF.

This clone appeared once. This chain links TRBV29-1 with TRBJ1-5; unclear D gene. The V end lost 6 bases, the J end lost 4 bases, and 10 bases lay between the germline ends. The germline CDR1 and CDR2 sequences are SQVTM and ANQGSEA. This CDR3 is 12 amino acids long. The CDR3 sequence: CSVREGNQPQHF. The CDR3 coding sequence is TGCAGCGTCCGGGAGGGAAATCAGCCCCAGCATTTT.

J is TRBJ1-2 and V is TRBV27; 9 positions agree with TRBD1. The CDR3 runs 14 residues. V was pared by 0 bases and J by 4 bases, with 0 bases of the junction left unmatched. Germline lookup yields CDR1 MNHEY and CDR2 SMNVEV (reference sequence). CDR3 sequence reads: CASSLSTGGYGYTF. As DNA, the CDR3 is TGTGCCAGCAGTTTATCGACAGGGGGCTATGGCTACACCTTC.

The chain joins TRBV18 to TRBJ2-7; 8 nucleotides agree with TRBD1. The CDR3 extends over 14 amino acids. Germline V CDR1 and CDR2: KGHSH, LQKENI. V trimming: 3 bases; J trimming: 7 bases; junction bases outside the gene matches: 8. The CDR3 sequence: CASSPVQGAREQYF. The CDR3, as DNA: TGTGCCAGCTCACCGGTGCAGGGGGCTCGAGAGCAGTACTTC.

This clone has just one count. The V call is TRBV28, the J call TRBJ1-4; D is perhaps TRBD1 (6 bases). Trimming took 8 bases from V and 5 from J, leaving 12 bases between them. The V gene's germline CDR1 is MDHEN and CDR2 SYDVKM. This CDR3 contains 13 residues. The CDR3 region is CASGRTVNEKLFF. The CDR3 DNA is TGTGCCAGCGGGCGGACAGTGAATGAAAAACTGTTTTTT.